These 9 T cell receptor beta chains came from one sample sequenced in a study of blood T cell repertoires in COVID-19. Clones were read by immunoSEQ multiplex PCR, and TCRdb kept only the in-frame ones, dropping some. The sample shows 270,000 or so clones, 90% of them seen only once. Sequencing was done on a sample of peripheral blood. All receptors derive from a woman aged 55-70 years with COVID-19, enrolled during active disease.

The CDR3 nucleotides are TGTGCCAGCAAACAATTCGCCGGGACTAGTTCTACAAATGAGCAGTTCTTC. Its translation: CASKQFAGTSSTNEQFF. The chain joins TRBV27 to TRBJ2-1; 8 nucleotides agree with TRBD2. Trimming removed 7 bases from V and 7 bases from J; junction bases left unmatched: 18. The CDR3 spans 17 residues. Germline lookup yields CDR1 MNHEY and CDR2 SMNVEV (reference sequence).

This clone was recorded once. The CDR3 reads CASSQDRQGYTIYF. CDR3 nucleotides: TGTGCCAGCAGCCAAGATCGTCAGGGATACACCATATATTTT. This sequence joins TRBV3-1 (or the pseudogene TRBV3-2) and TRBJ1-3, with D perhaps matching TRBD1 (5 bases). The CDR3 runs to 14 residues. V was shortened by 0 bases and J by 8 bases, with 11 bases between the two germline ends. Germline V CDR1 and CDR2: LGHDT, YNNKEL (reference sequence).

CDR3 coding DNA: TGTGCCAGTAGTATGTCCGGGTTGGGAAACACCATATATTTT. It specifies CASSMSGLGNTIYF. The chain is built from TRBV19 and TRBJ1-3; the D is unclear. V was clipped by 3 bases and J by 4 bases, with 10 bases between them. This CDR3 has 14 amino acids. Germline CDR1 LNHDA, CDR2 SQIVND (reference sequence).

The rearrangement uses TRBV4-3 and TRBJ2-7, with 9 bases fitting TRBD1. CDR1 is LGHNA, CDR2 YSLEER, per germline. The CDR3 has 17 amino acids. V lost 2 bases, J lost 0 bases, and 8 bases stayed unmatched. The CDR3 DNA follows: TGCGCCAGCAGCCAATTACCAGGGGACAGGGACTCCTACGAGCAGTACTTC. It yields the protein CASSQLPGDRDSYEQYF.

The rearrangement uses TRBV21-1 and TRBJ1-1. TRBV21-1 is labeled a pseudogene. This CDR3 has 13 residues. CDR3 nucleotides: TGTGCCACCCATTTTGGGGGGGCCTATGGAGCTTTCTTT. Translated, it gives CATHFGGAYGAFF.

The rearrangement links TRBV12-3 or TRBV12-4 to TRBJ1-2; 7 positions agree with TRBD1. Unmatched junction bases numbered 4, after V lost 4 bases and J lost 8 bases. This CDR3 contains 12 residues. CDR3 sequence reads: CASSSDRVGYTF. CDR3 DNA: TGTGCCAGCAGTTCCGACAGGGTCGGCTACACCTTC.

This clone occurred once. The genes are TRBV5-1 and TRBJ2-3; 16 bases are a match to TRBD2. Germline-derived CDR1 and CDR2 are SGHRS and YFSETQ. The CDR3 consists of 18 residues. After removal of 1 base from V and 7 bases from J, the junction contained 9 bases not matched to a gene. The DNA for the CDR3 is TGCGCCAGCAGCTTGACGGGACTAGCGGGGGGGCCGGAAAATACGCAGTATTTT. Its translation: CASSLTGLAGGPENTQYF.

J is TRBJ2-7 and V is TRBV7-9; D may be TRBD2 (6 bases). The germline V and J ends were trimmed by 5 bases and 4 bases, with 18 bases remaining between them. The CDR3 runs 15 residues. Germline V lookup: CDR1 SEHNR, CDR2 FQNEAQ (reference sequence). The CDR3 nucleotides read TGTGCCAGCAGCCAGGACTACCCCTTACTGTACGAGCAGTACTTC. Amino acids: CASSQDYPLLYEQYF.

In nucleotides, the CDR3 is TGCGCCAGCAGCCAAGTAGCGGGGGGGCAAGAGACCCAGTACTTC. This sequence encodes CASSQVAGGQETQYF. The chain employs TRBV4-3 and TRBJ2-5, with 11 bases lining up with TRBD2. CDR3 length: 15 residues. The J segment lost 2 bases and the V segment lost 1 base, leaving 0 bases of the junction unmatched. Germline V CDR1 and CDR2: LGHNA, YSLEER.